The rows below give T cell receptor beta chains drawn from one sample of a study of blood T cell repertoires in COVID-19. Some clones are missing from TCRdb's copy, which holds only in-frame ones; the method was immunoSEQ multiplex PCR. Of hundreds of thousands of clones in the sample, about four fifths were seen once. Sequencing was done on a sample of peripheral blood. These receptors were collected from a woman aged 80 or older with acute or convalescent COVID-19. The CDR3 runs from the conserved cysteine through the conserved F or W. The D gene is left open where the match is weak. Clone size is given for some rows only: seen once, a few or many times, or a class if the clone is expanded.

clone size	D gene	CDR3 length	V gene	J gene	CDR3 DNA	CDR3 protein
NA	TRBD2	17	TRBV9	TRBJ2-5	TGTGCCAGCAGCGTCGGGACTAGCGGGGCCGGGGTCGATACCCAGTACTTC	CASSVGTSGAGVDTQYF
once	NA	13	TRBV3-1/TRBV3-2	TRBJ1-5	TGTGCCAGCAGCCAGGCGATGAGCGGGCCCCAGCATTTT	CASSQAMSGPQHF
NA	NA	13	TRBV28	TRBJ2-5	TGTGCCAGCAAGAGGGCCAACCAAGAGACCCAGTACTTC	CASKRANQETQYF
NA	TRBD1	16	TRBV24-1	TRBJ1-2	TGTGCCACCAGTCCCAACTCCGGACAGGGGGCGCTTGGCTACACCTTC	CATSPNSGQGALGYTF
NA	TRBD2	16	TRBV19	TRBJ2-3	TGTGCCAGTAGTTTGCGGACTAGCGGGGGGAAGGATACGCAGTATTTT	CASSLRTSGGKDTQYF
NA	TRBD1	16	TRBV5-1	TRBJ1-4	TGCGCCAGCAGCTTGGGACAGGGACCCACTAATGAAAAACTGTTTTTT	CASSLGQGPTNEKLFF
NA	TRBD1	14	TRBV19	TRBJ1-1	TGTGCCAGTAGACGAGGGGGCGCGGGCACTGAAGCTTTCTTT	CASRRGGAGTEAFF
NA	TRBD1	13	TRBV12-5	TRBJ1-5	TGTGCTAGTGCAGGGGGCGGCGATCAGCCCCAGCATTTT	CASAGGGDQPQHF
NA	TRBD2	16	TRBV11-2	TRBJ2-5	TGTGCCAGCAGCTTAAAGGCGGGGGGGCTTCAAGAGACCCAGTACTTC	CASSLKAGGLQETQYF
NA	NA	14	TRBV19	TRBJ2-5	TGTGCCAGTAGTATGGGCGGGAACCAAGAGACCCAGTACTTC	CASSMGGNQETQYF
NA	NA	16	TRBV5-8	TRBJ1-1	TGTGCCAGCAGCCCGCGGAGGGGAAGGACGAACACTGAAGCTTTCTTT	CASSPRRGRTNTEAFF
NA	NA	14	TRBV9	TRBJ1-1	TGTGCCAGCAGCGTTCCAGGCGTGAGCACTGAAGCTTTCTTT	CASSVPGVSTEAFF